This paragraph reports one T cell receptor beta chain. Its antigen is as yet unknown. This sample is part of a study of cytomegalovirus exposure and HLA in healthy donors. At the level of the study: The study's early data release held some 85 million unique TCRs from HLA-typed donors.

Findings of the study overall: Common viral pathogens (according to a later analysis) appeared linked to several of the most significant clusters.

The primer mix had 60 Vbeta and 13 Jbeta primers. Produced via immunoSEQ multiplex PCR; TCRdb's table is partial and in-frame only. The data show about 160,000 clones, roughly 83% seen once. The CDR3 spans 16 residues. Germline loops: CDR1 SQVTM, CDR2 ANQGSEA. With 7 bases removed from V and 2 bases from J, the gap between germline ends came to 21 bases. The specimen sequenced was PBMCs. The gene calls are TRBV29-1 and TRBJ2-1; D perhaps matches TRBD2 (6 bases). The receptor's source is a boy aged 2 to 10 in good health and CMV-seronegative. The CDR3, as DNA: TGCAGCGCTACAGGTGAGCTGGAGGGTCCCTACAATGAGCAGTTCTTC. It codes for CSATGELEGPYNEQFF.